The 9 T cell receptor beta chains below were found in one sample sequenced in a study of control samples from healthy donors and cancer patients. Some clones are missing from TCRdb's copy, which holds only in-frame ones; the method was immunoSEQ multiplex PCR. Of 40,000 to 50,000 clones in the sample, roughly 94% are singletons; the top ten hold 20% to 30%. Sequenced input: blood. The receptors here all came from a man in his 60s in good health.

The CDR3 loop is CASSSPTNNEQFF. DNA for the CDR3: TGTGCCAGCAGCTCCCCCACTAACAATGAGCAGTTCTTC. V usage is TRBV7-2 and J usage is TRBJ2-1, with D hard to call. Trimming took off 4 bases at V and 5 bases at J, with 9 bases between the two ends. CDR3 length equals 13 residues. From germline, CDR1 is SGHTA and CDR2 FQGNSA. The full variable domain, in which reference TRBV7-2 and TRBJ2-1 provide the parts outside the CDR3, is GAGVSQSPSNKVTEKGKDVELRCDPISGHTALYWYRQSLGQGLEFLIYFQGNSAPDKSGLPSDRFSAERTGGSVSTLTIQRTQQEDSAVYLCASSSPTNNEQFFGPGTRLTVL.

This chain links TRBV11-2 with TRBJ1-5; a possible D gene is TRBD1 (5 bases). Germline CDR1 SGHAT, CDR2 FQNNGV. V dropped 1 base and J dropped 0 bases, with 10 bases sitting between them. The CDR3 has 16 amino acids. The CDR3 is CASSLVGRFSNQPQHF. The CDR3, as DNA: TGTGCCAGCAGCTTAGTGGGGCGGTTTAGCAATCAGCCCCAGCATTTT. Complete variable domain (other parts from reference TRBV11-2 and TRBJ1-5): EAGVAQSPRYKIIEKRQSVAFWCNPISGHATLYWYQQILGQGPKLLIQFQNNGVVDDSQLPKDRFSAERLKGVDSTLKIQPAKLEDSAVYLCASSLVGRFSNQPQHFGDGTRLSIL.

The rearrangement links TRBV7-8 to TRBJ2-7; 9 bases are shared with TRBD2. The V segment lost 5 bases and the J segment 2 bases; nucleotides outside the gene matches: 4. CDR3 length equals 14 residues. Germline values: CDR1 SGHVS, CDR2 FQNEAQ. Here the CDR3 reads CASSRSGGAYEQYF. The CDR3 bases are TGTGCCAGCAGCCGTAGCGGGGGAGCCTACGAGCAGTACTTC.

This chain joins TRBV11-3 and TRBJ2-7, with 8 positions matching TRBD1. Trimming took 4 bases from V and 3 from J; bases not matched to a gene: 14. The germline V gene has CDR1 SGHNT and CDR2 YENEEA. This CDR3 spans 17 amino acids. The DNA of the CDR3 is TGTGCCAGCAGCTCGCAGGGGGCTGGAGAATATGGCTACGAGCAGTACTTC. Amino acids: CASSSQGAGEYGYEQYF.

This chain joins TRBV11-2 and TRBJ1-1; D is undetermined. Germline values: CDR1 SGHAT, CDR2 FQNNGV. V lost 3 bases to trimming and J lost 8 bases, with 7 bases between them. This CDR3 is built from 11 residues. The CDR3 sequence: CASSFSLEAFF. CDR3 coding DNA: TGTGCCAGCAGCTTTTCGCTGGAAGCTTTCTTT.

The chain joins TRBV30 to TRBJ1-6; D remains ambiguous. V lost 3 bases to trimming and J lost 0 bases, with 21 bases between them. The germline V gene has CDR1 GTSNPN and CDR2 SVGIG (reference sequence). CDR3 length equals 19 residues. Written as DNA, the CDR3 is TGTGCCTGGAGAAGTATTCTCTCGACCGGCAGCTCCTATAATTCACCCCTCCACTTT. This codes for CAWRSILSTGSSYNSPLHF.

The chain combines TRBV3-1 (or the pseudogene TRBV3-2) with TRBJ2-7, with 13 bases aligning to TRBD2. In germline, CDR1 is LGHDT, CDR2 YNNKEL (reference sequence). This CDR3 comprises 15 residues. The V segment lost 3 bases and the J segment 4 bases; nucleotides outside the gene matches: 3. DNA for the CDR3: TGTGCCAGCAGCCACCGGACTAGCGGGGGATACGAGCAGTACTTC. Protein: CASSHRTSGGYEQYF.

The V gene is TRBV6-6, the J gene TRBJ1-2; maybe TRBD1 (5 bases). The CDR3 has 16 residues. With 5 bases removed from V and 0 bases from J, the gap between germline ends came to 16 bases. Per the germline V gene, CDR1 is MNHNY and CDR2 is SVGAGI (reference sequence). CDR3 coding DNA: TGTGCCAGCAGTCCCTTGGGGGTGGGTACTAACTATGGCTACACCTTC. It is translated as CASSPLGVGTNYGYTF.

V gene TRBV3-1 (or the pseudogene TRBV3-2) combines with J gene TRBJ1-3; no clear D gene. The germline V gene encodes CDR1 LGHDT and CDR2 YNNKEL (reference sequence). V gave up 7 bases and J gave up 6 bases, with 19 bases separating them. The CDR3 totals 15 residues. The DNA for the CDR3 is TGTGCCAGCAATACCGGAGGGCCGGGGTTAAACACCATATATTTT. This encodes CASNTGGPGLNTIYF.